Sequencing of this T cell receptor (beta chain) was carried out in a study of cytomegalovirus exposure and HLA in healthy donors. Germline V gene data show CDR1 as SEHNR and CDR2 as FQNEAQ (reference sequence). CDR3 length equals 13 residues. V was clipped by 3 bases and J by 5 bases, with 10 bases between them. Study-level findings and limits: In a later analysis, DRB1 alleles had the most associated TCRs; HLA-C alleles the fewest. HLA alleles were associated with fewer than 20,000 TCR beta sequences in a later analysis at 0.05 false discovery rate.

Notes on this clone: Its target is not known.

Vbeta (60) and Jbeta (13) primers were used in the PCR. Repertoires were generated with immunoSEQ multiplex PCR, while TCRdb's copy carries only in-frame clones and drops some. The profile covers 45,000 to 65,000 clones, with roughly 77% appearing a single time and approximately 3.6% taken by the ten largest. The clonotype comes from a woman aged 40 to 49 in good health and CMV-seropositive. What was sequenced was PBMCs. The chain has TRBV7-9 and TRBJ2-5; D might be TRBD2 (6 bases). CDR3 loop: CASSFGGMETQYF. The CDR3 coding sequence is TGTGCCAGCAGCTTTGGGGGGATGGAGACCCAGTACTTC. Together with reference TRBV7-9 and TRBJ2-5, the CDR3 gives the full variable domain: DTGVSQNPRHKITKRGQNVTFRCDPISEHNRLYWYRQTLGQGPEFLTYFQNEAQLEKSRLLSDRFSAERPKGSFSTLEIQRTEQGDSAMYLCASSFGGMETQYFGPGTRLLVL.